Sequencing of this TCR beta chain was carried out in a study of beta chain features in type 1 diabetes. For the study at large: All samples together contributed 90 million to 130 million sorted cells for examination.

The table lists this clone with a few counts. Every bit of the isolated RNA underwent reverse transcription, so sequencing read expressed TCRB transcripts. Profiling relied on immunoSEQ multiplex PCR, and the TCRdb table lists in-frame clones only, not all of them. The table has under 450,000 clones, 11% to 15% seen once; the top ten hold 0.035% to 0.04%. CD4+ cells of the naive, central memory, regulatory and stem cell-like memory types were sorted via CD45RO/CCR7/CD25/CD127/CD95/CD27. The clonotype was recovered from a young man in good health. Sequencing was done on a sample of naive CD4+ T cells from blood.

CDR3 in DNA: TGTGCCAGCAGTGATACGTACAATGAGCAGTTCTTC. Translating it yields CASSDTYNEQFF. This chain uses TRBV2 with TRBJ2-1, with unresolved D. V lost 3 bases and J lost 4, with 4 bases in between. This CDR3 contains 12 residues. Germline values: CDR1 SNHLY, CDR2 FYNNEI.